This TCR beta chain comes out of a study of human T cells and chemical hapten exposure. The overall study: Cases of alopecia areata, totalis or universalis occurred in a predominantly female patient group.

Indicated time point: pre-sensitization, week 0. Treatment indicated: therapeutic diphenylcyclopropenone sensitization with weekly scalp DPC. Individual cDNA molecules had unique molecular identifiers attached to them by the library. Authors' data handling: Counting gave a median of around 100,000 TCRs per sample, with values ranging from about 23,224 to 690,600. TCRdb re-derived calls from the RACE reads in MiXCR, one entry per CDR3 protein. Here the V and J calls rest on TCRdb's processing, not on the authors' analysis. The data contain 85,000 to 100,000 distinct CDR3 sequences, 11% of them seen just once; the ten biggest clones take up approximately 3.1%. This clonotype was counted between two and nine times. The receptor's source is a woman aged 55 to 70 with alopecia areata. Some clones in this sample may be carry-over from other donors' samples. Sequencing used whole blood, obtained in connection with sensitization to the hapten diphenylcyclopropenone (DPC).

This CDR3 is CASRRVGDTEAFF. DNA of the CDR3: TGCGCCAGCAGGAGGGTAGGGGACACTGAAGCTTTCTTT. The genes are TRBV10-2 and TRBJ1-1; the D gene is possibly TRBD1 (5 bases). Germline V lookup: CDR1 WSHSY, CDR2 SAAADI. The CDR3 loop spans 13 amino acids. V gave up 6 bases and J gave up 3 bases, with 11 bases separating them.